The TCR beta chain under discussion was sequenced for a study of cytomegalovirus exposure and HLA in healthy donors. Study-level results: When a later analysis compared HLA-associated TCR beta chains with equally common others, the HLA-associated chains turned out to be more clonally expanded and to have lower generation probabilities.

PCR used 60 Vbeta primers and 13 Jbeta primers. The method was immunoSEQ multiplex PCR; TCRdb's version includes in-frame clones alone and lacks a portion of them. The sample holds more than 150,000 clones, about 84% seen once. Regarding this clone: What it binds is unknown.

This CDR3 contains 14 residues. The germline V and J ends were trimmed by 4 bases and 1 base, with 13 bases remaining between them. CDR1 is GTSNPN, CDR2 SVGIG, per germline (reference sequence). Sequencing input: PBMCs. The TCR comes from a man aged 45-60 years in good health and CMV-seropositive. This rearrangement joins TRBV30 to TRBJ1-2; tentatively, D is TRBD1 (6 bases). The CDR3 coding sequence is TGTGCCTGGACGTACAGGGACCTTAACTATGGCTACACCTTC. Amino acid sequence: CAWTYRDLNYGYTF.